This T cell receptor beta chain was profiled in a study of T cells in Graves' hyperthyroidism and ophthalmopathy. V was pared by 2 bases and J by 4 bases, with 7 bases of the junction left unmatched. The germline CDR1 and CDR2 sequences are DFQATT and SNEGSKA (reference sequence). The CDR3 covers 16 residues. Amplification yielded TCR beta CDR3 regions, with RNA transcripts as the source. The HTBI set primed first-round TCR CDR3 RT-PCR. Using its own MiXCR run on the multiplex PCR reads, TCRdb lists one record per CDR3 protein. Found here are more than 550,000 distinct CDR3 sequences, nearly 45% of them singletons; the top ten hold roughly 7.2%.

The chain employs TRBV20-1 and TRBJ2-3, with 12 bases that match TRBD2. Material for sequencing was peripheral blood or thyroid tissue (not recorded which). The clonotype was recovered from an adult man with Graves' disease, either hyperthyroidism or ophthalmopathy (not recorded which). As DNA, the CDR3 is TGCAGTGCTAGAAATGCTAGCGGGAGGGCAGCAGATACGCAGTATTTT. Translation gives CSARNASGRAADTQYF.